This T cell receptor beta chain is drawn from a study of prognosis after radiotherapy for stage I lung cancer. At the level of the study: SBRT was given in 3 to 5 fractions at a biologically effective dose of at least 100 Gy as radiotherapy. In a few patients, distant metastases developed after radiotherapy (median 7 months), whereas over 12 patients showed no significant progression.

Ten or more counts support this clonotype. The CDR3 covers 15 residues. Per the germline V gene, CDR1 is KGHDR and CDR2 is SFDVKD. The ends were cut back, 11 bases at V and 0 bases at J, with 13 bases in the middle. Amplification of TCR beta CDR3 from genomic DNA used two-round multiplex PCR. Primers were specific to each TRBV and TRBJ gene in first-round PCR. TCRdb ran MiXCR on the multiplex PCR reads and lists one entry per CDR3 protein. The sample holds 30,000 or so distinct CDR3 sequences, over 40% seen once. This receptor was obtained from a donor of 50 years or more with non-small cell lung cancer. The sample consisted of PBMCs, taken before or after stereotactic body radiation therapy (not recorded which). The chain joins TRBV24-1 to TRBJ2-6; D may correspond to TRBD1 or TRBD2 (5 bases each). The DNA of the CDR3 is TGTGCCATCGGGACCTCCTACTCTGGGGCCAACGTCCTGACTTTC. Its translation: CAIGTSYSGANVLTF.